This TCR beta chain originates from a study of vaccination and CD4 T cells after COVID-19 (dated by TCRdb to about 2022). Regarding the study in general: Convalescent patients had a positive SARS-CoV-2 result on nasal swab PCR, and of these patients, fewer than ten had mild disease and one had severe disease. Six males and four females were included in the convalescent cohort, with two Hispanic individuals, seven Caucasians, two Asians and one multiracial person represented. Participants got two doses of the Pfizer-BioNTech BNT162b2 vaccine (n=8) or two doses of the Moderna mRNA-1273 vaccine (n=2). Post-COVID blood samples from convalescent patients were collected a median of roughly 100 days after diagnosis, with a range of 35 to 161 days. The time from the second vaccine dose to post-vaccine blood sampling had a median of roughly 79 days and ranged from about 12 to 250 days. Three convalescent patients gave samples both early after vaccination (day 14) and late after vaccination (days 161 to 241). Culture stimuli were overlapping spike peptide pools from SARS-CoV-2 and from the common cold coronaviruses HCoV-NL63, HCoV-OC43 and HCoV-229E. Control cultures received a CEFX viral epitope pool as the positive control, an HIV-1 Nef peptide pool as the negative control, or no peptide. The spike-specific CD4+ TCR repertoire was compared before and after mRNA vaccination in over nine COVID-19 convalescent patients and a handful of infection-naive healthy vaccine recipients. What the authors observed across the whole study: Nearly all vaccine-specific clones in convalescent patients (304 of 307) were mono-reactive for SARS-CoV-2 spike rather than cross-reactive with common cold coronaviruses. Among the post-vaccine SARS-CoV-2-reactive clones in convalescent patients, a median 86.3% showed up only after vaccination, which suggests vaccine-specific priming. An increase in the median number of SARS-CoV-2-reactive clonotypes from 20 to 25 after infection to approximately 41 after vaccination was observed, but the change was not found to be significant. The study included relatively few convalescent patients and did not analyze early timepoints after natural infection.

Library preparation used PCR. At the Johns Hopkins FTIC core, DNA from the cultured CD4+ T cells underwent TCR sequencing with the Oncomine TCR Beta short-read assay. The QIAamp micro DNA kit was used to extract genomic DNA from the cultured CD4+ T cells. Oncomine TCR Beta libraries from cultured CD4+ T cells were pooled with unique dual indexes and sequenced on an Illumina iSeq 100. The published analysis was carried out like this. Non-productive sequences were removed, and CDR3s that did not start with C, did not end with F or W, or were shorter than 7 amino acids were discarded. Antigen-specific clonotypes were identified using the MANAFEST web application through comparison of peptide-stimulated wells with reference and other culture wells. For a clone to be called positive, the clone needed an FDR below 0.05, an odds ratio above 5, and a productive frequency above 0.1% in at least two of three replicate wells. A clonotype counted as cross-reactive if it showed significant expansion both in the SARS-CoV-2 spike wells and in at least one common cold coronavirus spike condition. CDR3 homology was assessed with Levenshtein distances (stringdist) and unrooted phylogenetic trees (ape) in R version 3.6.1. TCRdb took the public reads, trimmed them with fastp at Q25, ran MiXCR for clone calling and kept in-frame beta chains. Rows with a matching CDR3 protein are joined into one entry that keeps the most common DNA and genes. These V and J calls originate from TCRdb's pipeline instead of the authors' own analysis. This sample is represented by 20,000 to 25,000 distinct CDR3 sequences; approximately 30% of them were singletons. The ten largest clones represent 10% to 12% of the sample.

The junction carries 23 bases between V and J, which are trimmed by 2 bases and 9 bases respectively. From the cysteine through the phenylalanine, the CDR3 covers 17 amino acids. The retained sequence is limited to the CDR3, 51 bases, with the frame set at the first base. Looking up the germline V gene yields CDR1 MDHEN and CDR2 SYDVKM. For this clonotype: The specificity of this receptor is unknown. It has no much larger one-base neighbor in the sample; base qualities were not kept.

This specimen's time point label, interpreted: late sampling 161 to 241 days after vaccination in three convalescent patients. This sample's treatment or condition label indicates: approximately 9-day PBMC culture with coronavirus spike peptide pools or control peptides (ViraFEST assay). To expand antigen-specific T cells with peptide pools and then pick out the expanded clonotypes through TCR sequencing, the study relied on the ViraFEST assay. The convalescent patients' positive SARS-CoV-2 PCR tests fell between March and December 2020, which was before the Alpha, Beta and Delta variants emerged in the United States. Each well held fewer than 2.5 million PBMCs cultured with approximately 9.1 ug/ml peptide pools in IMDM containing approximately 5% human AB serum and about 10 IU/ml IL-2. Half of the culture medium was replaced with fresh IL-2-containing medium on days 3 and 7. After 10 days of culture, CD4+ T cells were isolated by negative selection using the EasySep CD4+ T cell isolation kit. Ficoll-Paque Plus gradient centrifugation was used to isolate PBMCs from whole blood, and the isolated PBMCs were then either used fresh or cryopreserved at -140C. Culture conditions were generally each tested in triplicate wells.

This receptor was taken from a human donor who had recovered from COVID-19. The rearrangement joined TRBV28 to TRBJ1-5; no D segment can be confidently identified. The sample here was CD4+ T cells from blood, cultured in vitro, taken about 7 months after SARS-CoV-2 vaccination. The DNA is TGTGCCAGCAGTTTAAAATGGAATGGGGTGCCGATGTCGCCCCAGCATTTT. It encodes CASSLKWNGVPMSPQHF.